This T cell receptor (beta chain) was recorded in a study of Graves' ophthalmopathy and Graves' hyperthyroidism. Overall study context: Peripheral blood was gathered at the point of initial diagnosis, before any treatment started.

Uncontrolled infections, pregnancy, lactation or other autoimmune diseases led to patient exclusion. As diagnostic evidence, clinical symptoms, serum thyroxine, TRAb, thyroid ultrasound and orbital computed tomography were relied upon. The PBMCs used were ones drawn from less than 12 ml of fresh peripheral blood. TCR beta CDR3 regions were amplified from RNA transcripts. An opening RT-PCR round employed HTBI primers and preceded a second-round multiplex PCR. MiXCR, applied by TCRdb to the multiplex PCR reads, yields one record per CDR3 protein. Of approximately 330,000 distinct CDR3 sequences in the sample, roughly 17% were seen once. The sample holds many counts of this clonotype. J lost 0 bases, V lost 5 bases, and 18 bases had no gene match. The CDR3 is made up of 20 amino acids. Germline CDR1 and CDR2: SGHAT and FQNNGV.

This receptor was obtained from an adult man with Graves' ophthalmopathy. The V call is TRBV11-2, the J call TRBJ2-4, with 8 bases fitting TRBD2. Sequenced: peripheral blood. The DNA of the CDR3 is TGTGCCAGCAGCCCCCACGGGGGGGGGGCAACCCCCTTAGCCAAAAACATTCAGTACTTC. This codes for CASSPHGGGATPLAKNIQYF.